The rows below give T cell receptor beta chains drawn from one sample of a study of blood T cell repertoires in COVID-19. TCRdb keeps only in-frame clones here, not all; method: immunoSEQ multiplex PCR. The data show more than 200,000 clones, with about 85% seen just once and 4.2% held by the top ten. Material for sequencing was peripheral blood. The receptors here all came from a man in his sixties with acute or convalescent COVID-19. The CDR3 runs from the conserved cysteine through the conserved F or W. A D gene is named only where the DNA matches it firmly. Clone sizes are given selectively: once, few, many, or a class where the clone is expanded.

cdr3_nt: TGTGCCGCCGGGACAGGGCCCTACGAGCAGTACTTC
cdr3_aa: CAAGTGPYEQYF
v_call: TRBV30
d_call: TRBD1
j_call: TRBJ2-7
clone_size: .

cdr3_nt: TGTGCCAGCAGCTTTTTCAGGGGCGGGGGCACTGAAGCTTTCTTT
cdr3_aa: CASSFFRGGGTEAFF
v_call: TRBV5-8
d_call: .
j_call: TRBJ1-1
clone_size: few

cdr3_nt: TGCGCCAGCAGCCAAGCCTATGCGGGTAGCTACGAGCAGTACTTC
cdr3_aa: CASSQAYAGSYEQYF
v_call: TRBV4-3
d_call: .
j_call: TRBJ2-7
clone_size: .

cdr3_nt: TGTGCCAGTAGTATAGATCGCGGATCGAATGAGCAGTTCTTC
cdr3_aa: CASSIDRGSNEQFF
v_call: TRBV19
d_call: .
j_call: TRBJ2-1
clone_size: .

cdr3_nt: TGCAGCGTTGCGGCCAGGAGGAATCAGCCCCAGCATTTT
cdr3_aa: CSVAARRNQPQHF
v_call: TRBV29-1
d_call: .
j_call: TRBJ1-5
clone_size: .

cdr3_nt: TGCGCCAGCAGCCAAGAAGGGTGGGACAGGGTAGGTCAGCCCCAGCATTTT
cdr3_aa: CASSQEGWDRVGQPQHF
v_call: TRBV4-1
d_call: TRBD1
j_call: TRBJ1-5
clone_size: .

cdr3_nt: TGTGCCAGCAGCCAAGATGAGGTTGGGCAGCGGGGGGGCCGTCTCCTTTGGGTAGAGACCCAGTACTTC
cdr3_aa: CASSQDEVGQRGGRLLWVETQYF
v_call: TRBV3-1/TRBV3-2
d_call: TRBD2
j_call: TRBJ2-5
clone_size: once

cdr3_nt: TGTGCCAGCAGTCGTTTACCCGGGGGAGGCACTGAAGCTTTCTTT
cdr3_aa: CASSRLPGGGTEAFF
v_call: TRBV27
d_call: .
j_call: TRBJ1-1
clone_size: .

cdr3_nt: TGTGCCAGCAGCTTGGTAGCTTCTGAGACCCAGTACTTC
cdr3_aa: CASSLVASETQYF
v_call: TRBV5-4
d_call: .
j_call: TRBJ2-5
clone_size: .

cdr3_nt: TGTGCCAGCAGCTTGTCGCTAGAGAAATACAATGAGCAGTTCTTC
cdr3_aa: CASSLSLEKYNEQFF
v_call: TRBV11-2
d_call: .
j_call: TRBJ2-1
clone_size: .

cdr3_nt: TGTGCCAGCAGCACCGGGGTCGAGTTGAACACTGAAGCTTTCTTT
cdr3_aa: CASSTGVELNTEAFF
v_call: TRBV7-6
d_call: .
j_call: TRBJ1-1
clone_size: .

cdr3_nt: TGTGCTAACAGCTTAAGGAGCGGTGGTCCCTACGAGCAGTACTTC
cdr3_aa: CANSLRSGGPYEQYF
v_call: TRBV7-7
d_call: .
j_call: TRBJ2-7
clone_size: .

cdr3_nt: TGTGCCAGCAGCCAGAGGTACCGGGACAGGGGGTCCTACGAGCAGTACTTC
cdr3_aa: CASSQRYRDRGSYEQYF
v_call: TRBV7-9
d_call: TRBD1
j_call: TRBJ2-7
clone_size: few

cdr3_nt: TGTGCCAGCAGTGGGGAACAGGGTAGAGCTTTCTTT
cdr3_aa: CASSGEQGRAFF
v_call: TRBV27
d_call: .
j_call: TRBJ1-1
clone_size: .

cdr3_nt: TGTGCCAGCAGCACTACAGGGGTGCTAACTAATGAAAAACTGTTTTTT
cdr3_aa: CASSTTGVLTNEKLFF
v_call: TRBV5-6
d_call: TRBD1
j_call: TRBJ1-4
clone_size: .

cdr3_nt: TGTGCCAGCAGGGTCCGTTTTGGACGGAGGGGGGGCTATAGCAATCAGCCCCAGCATTTT
cdr3_aa: CASRVRFGRRGGYSNQPQHF
v_call: TRBV21-1
d_call: .
j_call: TRBJ1-5
clone_size: .

cdr3_nt: TGTGCCAGCAAAAGGGAGCTCCTAGGATACGAGCAGTACTTC
cdr3_aa: CASKRELLGYEQYF
v_call: TRBV6-5
d_call: .
j_call: TRBJ2-7
clone_size: .

cdr3_nt: TGCGCCAGCACCACCGGGGAGGACCAAGAGACCCAGTACTTC
cdr3_aa: CASTTGEDQETQYF
v_call: TRBV23-1
d_call: .
j_call: TRBJ2-5
clone_size: .

cdr3_nt: TGTGCCAGCATTTATGGCAGGGGCTCCTACGAGCAGTACTTC
cdr3_aa: CASIYGRGSYEQYF
v_call: TRBV6-5
d_call: .
j_call: TRBJ2-7
clone_size: .

cdr3_nt: TGTGCCAGTAACACGGGTAATTCACCCCTCCACTTT
cdr3_aa: CASNTGNSPLHF
v_call: TRBV19
d_call: .
j_call: TRBJ1-6
clone_size: .

cdr3_nt: TGTGCCAGTAGTATTTACGGACTAGTCGCAGATACGCAGTATTTT
cdr3_aa: CASSIYGLVADTQYF
v_call: TRBV19
d_call: TRBD2
j_call: TRBJ2-3
clone_size: .

cdr3_nt: TGTGCCAGCAGTTCCCAGACTAGCGGGGCCGATGAGCAGTTCTTC
cdr3_aa: CASSSQTSGADEQFF
v_call: TRBV6-5
d_call: TRBD2
j_call: TRBJ2-1
clone_size: .

cdr3_nt: TGCAGTGCTAGTGGGGACAGGGGTTACGAGCAGTACTTC
cdr3_aa: CSASGDRGYEQYF
v_call: TRBV20-1
d_call: TRBD1
j_call: TRBJ2-7
clone_size: few

cdr3_nt: TGTGCCACCAGCAGATCGGTTACAACTAATGAAAAACTGTTTTTT
cdr3_aa: CATSRSVTTNEKLFF
v_call: TRBV15
d_call: .
j_call: TRBJ1-4
clone_size: .

cdr3_nt: TGTGCCAGCACCTCGACGGGGGGTCCCGAGAGTGGCTACACCTTC
cdr3_aa: CASTSTGGPESGYTF
v_call: TRBV6-5
d_call: .
j_call: TRBJ1-2
clone_size: .

cdr3_nt: TGTGCCAGCAGACTCCGACAGGGCTACGAGCAGTACTTC
cdr3_aa: CASRLRQGYEQYF
v_call: TRBV12-3/TRBV12-4
d_call: TRBD1
j_call: TRBJ2-7
clone_size: .

cdr3_nt: TGTGCCAGCAGTTTTCGGGGTGGGAGGGCAGATACGCAGTATTTT
cdr3_aa: CASSFRGGRADTQYF
v_call: TRBV28
d_call: TRBD2
j_call: TRBJ2-3
clone_size: .

cdr3_nt: TGTGCCAGCAGCCGTGCTAGCACTAGCACAGATACGCAGTATTTT
cdr3_aa: CASSRASTSTDTQYF
v_call: TRBV28
d_call: .
j_call: TRBJ2-3
clone_size: .

cdr3_nt: TGCGCCAGCAGCATTACAGGGGGCCTGACAGATACGCAGTATTTT
cdr3_aa: CASSITGGLTDTQYF
v_call: TRBV5-1
d_call: TRBD1
j_call: TRBJ2-3
clone_size: .

cdr3_nt: TGTGCCAGCTCACCAGCCGGACATGACTACAATGAGCAGTTCTTC
cdr3_aa: CASSPAGHDYNEQFF
v_call: TRBV18
d_call: .
j_call: TRBJ2-1
clone_size: .

cdr3_nt: TGCAGCGCCCGGCGGGGGCCCGGTAGCTCCTACGAGCAGTACTTC
cdr3_aa: CSARRGPGSSYEQYF
v_call: TRBV29-1
d_call: .
j_call: TRBJ2-7
clone_size: few

cdr3_nt: TGTGCCAGCAGCCCGGGACTAGCGGGAGGTCGGGTTAATACGCAGTATTTT
cdr3_aa: CASSPGLAGGRVNTQYF
v_call: TRBV7-6
d_call: TRBD2
j_call: TRBJ2-3
clone_size: .

cdr3_nt: TGTGCCAGCTCACCATTCGGGACAGGGCACCACGAGCAGTACTTC
cdr3_aa: CASSPFGTGHHEQYF
v_call: TRBV18
d_call: TRBD1
j_call: TRBJ2-7
clone_size: .

cdr3_nt: TGTGCCAGCAGTGCCCCGGAAGGACTAGCGTACTTCTCCTACGAGCAGTACTTC
cdr3_aa: CASSAPEGLAYFSYEQYF
v_call: TRBV2
d_call: TRBD2
j_call: TRBJ2-7
clone_size: .

cdr3_nt: TGCGCCAGCAGTGACCCAGCGGGGGGGGCCTACGAGCAGTACTTC
cdr3_aa: CASSDPAGGAYEQYF
v_call: TRBV10-2
d_call: TRBD2
j_call: TRBJ2-7
clone_size: .

cdr3_nt: TGTGCCAGCAGTTCCCCACTAGCGGGAGGCCACGAGCAGTACTTC
cdr3_aa: CASSSPLAGGHEQYF
v_call: TRBV27
d_call: TRBD2
j_call: TRBJ2-7
clone_size: .

cdr3_nt: TGTGCCAGCAGCCCGCCTGGGCCCGAGCAGTACTTC
cdr3_aa: CASSPPGPEQYF
v_call: TRBV7-2
d_call: .
j_call: TRBJ2-7
clone_size: .

cdr3_nt: TGTGCCAGCAGCTTGTGGGCCGTCAGGGACTATGGCTACACCTTC
cdr3_aa: CASSLWAVRDYGYTF
v_call: TRBV5-6
d_call: .
j_call: TRBJ1-2
clone_size: .

cdr3_nt: TGTGCCAGCAGCCTTCACCAGGGGAGAAGCTCCTACAATGAGCAGTTCTTC
cdr3_aa: CASSLHQGRSSYNEQFF
v_call: TRBV7-6
d_call: .
j_call: TRBJ2-1
clone_size: .

cdr3_nt: TGTGCCAGCAGCTTTCTAAGCACAGATACGCAGTATTTT
cdr3_aa: CASSFLSTDTQYF
v_call: TRBV7-3
d_call: .
j_call: TRBJ2-3
clone_size: .

cdr3_nt: TGTGCCAGCAGCGTAGAGGCAGGGGTCGGGGAGCAGTTCTTC
cdr3_aa: CASSVEAGVGEQFF
v_call: TRBV9
d_call: .
j_call: TRBJ2-1
clone_size: once

cdr3_nt: TGTGCCAGCAGCGTAGGTCTAGCCGACATCGACAATGAGCAGTTCTTC
cdr3_aa: CASSVGLADIDNEQFF
v_call: TRBV9
d_call: .
j_call: TRBJ2-1
clone_size: .

cdr3_nt: TGTGCCAGCAGCCGAGGACACAATCAGCCCCAGCATTTT
cdr3_aa: CASSRGHNQPQHF
v_call: TRBV14
d_call: .
j_call: TRBJ1-5
clone_size: .

cdr3_nt: TGTGCCAGCAGCCAGACTAGCGGTTCCTACAATGAGCAGTTCTTC
cdr3_aa: CASSQTSGSYNEQFF
v_call: TRBV5-4
d_call: TRBD2
j_call: TRBJ2-1
clone_size: .

cdr3_nt: TGTACCAGCAGCCAACTCCTAGGACGGGGTGCAGATACGCAGTATTTT
cdr3_aa: CTSSQLLGRGADTQYF
v_call: TRBV14
d_call: .
j_call: TRBJ2-3
clone_size: .

cdr3_nt: TGCGCCAGCAGCTTGACACAGACCAACTATGGCTACACCTTC
cdr3_aa: CASSLTQTNYGYTF
v_call: TRBV5-1
d_call: .
j_call: TRBJ1-2
clone_size: .

cdr3_nt: TGTGCCTCAAGAAGAGACAGGGGGTCAGTGGCTTTCTTT
cdr3_aa: CASRRDRGSVAFF
v_call: TRBV30
d_call: TRBD1
j_call: TRBJ1-1
clone_size: .

cdr3_nt: TGTGCCAGCAGTCGAGGACAGCTATACAATGAGCAGTTCTTC
cdr3_aa: CASSRGQLYNEQFF
v_call: TRBV6-2/TRBV6-3
d_call: .
j_call: TRBJ2-1
clone_size: .